The present T cell receptor beta chain was sequenced within a study of blood T cells in healthy people across ages. Primed by a sample-barcoded 5' primer and a J-beta primer mix, a second PCR proceeded for about 6 to 12 cycles. TCRdb re-called the 5' RACE reads with MiXCR, one entry per CDR3 protein. Of some 1.1 million distinct CDR3 sequences listed, more than 30% were seen once; the top ten hold roughly 14%. Germline trimming cut 0 bases from V and 8 bases from J; bases unmatched to any gene: 7. CDR1 and CDR2 (germline): SGHRS, YFSETQ. This CDR3 has 15 residues. The material sequenced was blood. V and J are TRBV5-1 and TRBJ1-4; 7 bases align to TRBD1. The TCR was taken from a man aged 18 to 30 in good health. CDR3 DNA sequence: TGCGCCAGCAGCTTGGGGACAGGTCTAGAAGAAAAACTGTTTTTT. It translates to CASSLGTGLEEKLFF.